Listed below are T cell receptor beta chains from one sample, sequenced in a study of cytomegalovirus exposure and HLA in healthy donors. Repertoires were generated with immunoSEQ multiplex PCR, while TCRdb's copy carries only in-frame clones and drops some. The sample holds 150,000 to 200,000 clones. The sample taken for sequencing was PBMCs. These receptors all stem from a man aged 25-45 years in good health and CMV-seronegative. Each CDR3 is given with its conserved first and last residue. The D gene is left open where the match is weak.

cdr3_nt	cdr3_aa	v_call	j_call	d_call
TGTGCCAGCAGCTTATGGGCAGATAATCAGCCCCAGCATTTT	CASSLWADNQPQHF	TRBV5-5	TRBJ1-5	NA
TGCGCCAGCAGCCCGGCCCCCTGGGGCGCGAACTATGGCTACACCTTC	CASSPAPWGANYGYTF	TRBV5-1	TRBJ1-2	NA
TGCGCCAGCAGTGAGTCCGGTAGAAGCGAGCAGTACTTC	CASSESGRSEQYF	TRBV10-1	TRBJ2-7	NA
TGCGCCAGCAGCCGAGAAACGGGACTAGCGGGAGTTTCAGATACGCAGTATTTT	CASSRETGLAGVSDTQYF	TRBV4-1	TRBJ2-3	TRBD2
TGTGCCAGCAGTAGACAGGGGGCGGAAGGCTACACCTTC	CASSRQGAEGYTF	TRBV2	TRBJ1-2	TRBD1
TGCAGCGCTCGGGTCTCTGGAAACACCATATATTTT	CSARVSGNTIYF	TRBV29-1	TRBJ1-3	NA
TGTGCCAGCTCACCACCTGGGCTAGCGGGAGGTATCACCTACGAGCAGTACTTC	CASSPPGLAGGITYEQYF	TRBV18	TRBJ2-7	TRBD2
TGTGCCAGTAGTATCGACGGACAGGGGGCCTACAATGAGCAGTTCTTC	CASSIDGQGAYNEQFF	TRBV19	TRBJ2-1	TRBD1
TGTGCCAGCTCACCAGAGGACACCACATGGGTTGGTGGGGTTTACGAGCAGTACTTC	CASSPEDTTWVGGVYEQYF	TRBV18	TRBJ2-7	NA
TGCGCCAGCAGCTTGTTTGTCGGCCTGCGGCCTAGCACAGATACGCAGTATTTT	CASSLFVGLRPSTDTQYF	TRBV5-1	TRBJ2-3	NA
TGTGCCTGGAGTACACTAGCGGGAGGGCCACGGACCGGGGAGCTGTTTTTT	CAWSTLAGGPRTGELFF	TRBV30	TRBJ2-2	TRBD2
TGCGCCAGCAGCTTCTATGGGACAGGCGGTGGCTACACCTTC	CASSFYGTGGGYTF	TRBV5-1	TRBJ1-2	TRBD1
TGTGCCAGCAGTAGCGGGAGGTACAATGAGCAGTTCTTC	CASSSGRYNEQFF	TRBV2	TRBJ2-1	TRBD2
TGTGCCAGCAGCCGTGGGAGGGGGGCGAACACTGAAGCTTTCTTT	CASSRGRGANTEAFF	TRBV7-9	TRBJ1-1	NA
TGTGCCAGTATGAGGGGGAAGGGCTACGAGCAGTACTTC	CASMRGKGYEQYF	TRBV19	TRBJ2-7	NA
TGTGCCAGCAGCAATCGACAGGGGAGCGGCAATGAGCAGTTCTTC	CASSNRQGSGNEQFF	TRBV7-8	TRBJ2-1	TRBD1
TGTGCCAGCAGTTCCCCCTACTCGACAGGGAACTATGGCTACACCTTC	CASSSPYSTGNYGYTF	TRBV28	TRBJ1-2	TRBD1